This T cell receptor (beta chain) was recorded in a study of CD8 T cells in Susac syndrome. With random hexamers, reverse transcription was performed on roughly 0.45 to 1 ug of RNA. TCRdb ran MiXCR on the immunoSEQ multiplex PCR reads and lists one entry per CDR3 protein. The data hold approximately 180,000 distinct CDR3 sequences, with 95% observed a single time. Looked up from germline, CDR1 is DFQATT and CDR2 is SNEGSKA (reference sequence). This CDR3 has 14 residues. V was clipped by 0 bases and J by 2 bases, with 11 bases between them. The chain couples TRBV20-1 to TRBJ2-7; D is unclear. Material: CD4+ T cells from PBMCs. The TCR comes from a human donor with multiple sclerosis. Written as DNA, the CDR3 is TGCAGTGCTAGAGATCTGACAAGGGCCTACGAGCAGTACTTC. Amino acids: CSARDLTRAYEQYF.